These T cell receptor beta chains were read from a single sample in a study of T-cell reconstitution after alpha-beta-depleted transplantation in children. TCRdb reprocessed the PCR reads with MiXCR, giving one entry per CDR3 protein. The table lists approximately 420,000 distinct CDR3 sequences, approximately 11% of them singletons. Material: PBMCs from the stem cell graft donor, obtained from the stem cell graft. The receptors were gathered from a human donor who donated a stem cell graft to a child with acute myeloid leukemia. Both conserved end residues are part of each CDR3. The D gene is left open where the match is weak. Some rows have no size entry. The others give once, few or many, or a class for an expanded clone.

size,V,J,D,DNA,CDR3
NA,TRBV20-1,TRBJ2-1,NA,TGCAGTGCGGGCCCCCCTGGGGTCTCCTACAATGAGCAGTTCTTC,CSAGPPGVSYNEQFF
few,TRBV25-1,TRBJ2-4,TRBD1,TGTGCCAGCAGTGAACCCGGGACAGGGGAAAACATTCAGTACTTC,CASSEPGTGENIQYF
NA,TRBV12-3/TRBV12-4,TRBJ1-5,NA,TGTGCCAGCAGCCTAGGGACCGCTCCGGCGGTGCAGCCCCAGCATTTT,CASSLGTAPAVQPQHF
few,TRBV15,TRBJ2-1,TRBD2,TGTGCCATCGAAGGCGCTAGCGGGAGACCCGTTTCCTACAATGAGCAGTTCTTC,CAIEGASGRPVSYNEQFF
NA,TRBV27,TRBJ2-7,NA,TGTGCCAGCAGTTTATCGTCCCCCCCCTACGAGCAGTACTTC,CASSLSSPPYEQYF
NA,TRBV7-2,TRBJ1-1,TRBD1,TGTGCCAGCAGCTTAGCGAGGAGGGACAGGGGACCCCGGGGCACTGAAGCTTTCTTT,CASSLARRDRGPRGTEAFF
few,TRBV12-3/TRBV12-4,TRBJ2-1,TRBD2,TGTGCCAGCAGTTTTGATAGCGGGGTCTACAATGAGCAGTTCTTC,CASSFDSGVYNEQFF
many,TRBV5-1,TRBJ2-1,TRBD1,TGCGCCAGCAGCTACGGACAGGGTTATGAGCAGTTCTTC,CASSYGQGYEQFF
NA,TRBV6-5,TRBJ1-2,TRBD1,TGTGCCAGCAGTCACGGCCCGGGACAGGGGGCGACTAACTATGGCTACACCTTC,CASSHGPGQGATNYGYTF
few,TRBV14,TRBJ2-7,TRBD2,TGTGCCAGCAGCCAATATAGCATAGCGGGAGTCTACGAGCAGTACTTC,CASSQYSIAGVYEQYF
many,TRBV12-3/TRBV12-4,TRBJ2-5,TRBD1,TGTGCCAGCAGCTCAGAGACAGCGGACAGGGAGGAGACCCAGTACTTC,CASSSETADREETQYF
few,TRBV7-2,TRBJ2-2,TRBD2,TGTGCCAGCAGGCCGGGACTAGCGATCACCGGGGAGCTGTTTTTT,CASRPGLAITGELFF
many,TRBV5-1,TRBJ1-1,NA,TGCGCCAGCAGCCAGACAGGCGTGAACACTGAAGCTTTCTTT,CASSQTGVNTEAFF
many,TRBV10-3,TRBJ1-3,NA,TGTGCCATCAGTGAGTCGCCGGACTCTGGAAACACCATATATTTT,CAISESPDSGNTIYF
few,TRBV19,TRBJ1-6,NA,TGTGCCAGTAGTAAAACGACACGCCGGGATTCACCCCTCCACTTT,CASSKTTRRDSPLHF
NA,TRBV5-1,TRBJ1-3,NA,TGCGCCAGCAGCTTGGAGGGACCGAGAAACACCATATATTTT,CASSLEGPRNTIYF
NA,TRBV12-3/TRBV12-4,TRBJ2-3,NA,TGTGCCAGCAGTTTAGTGGCGGACCTCACAGATACGCAGTATTTT,CASSLVADLTDTQYF
few,TRBV27,TRBJ2-2,TRBD2,TGTGCCAGCAGTTCCTCCTTAGCGGGAGGTTGGACCGGGGAGCTGTTTTTT,CASSSSLAGGWTGELFF
few,TRBV3-1,TRBJ2-7,NA,TGTGCCAGCAGCCAAGAACAAGAAGCCTACGAGCAGTACTTC,CASSQEQEAYEQYF
few,TRBV6-1,TRBJ1-2,TRBD1,TGTGCCAGCAGTCAAGGGACAGCCTATGGCTACACCTTC,CASSQGTAYGYTF
NA,TRBV20-1,TRBJ1-1,NA,TGCAGTGCTAGAGATAGCCGGGGAACTGAAGCTTTCTTT,CSARDSRGTEAFF
NA,TRBV7-2,TRBJ2-7,NA,TGTGCCAGCAGCTTAGACAGGAACGAGCAGTACTTC,CASSLDRNEQYF
few,TRBV5-1,TRBJ2-1,TRBD2,TGCGCCAGCAGCTTGGTAGCGGGAGTACCTGATGAGCAGTTCTTC,CASSLVAGVPDEQFF
many,TRBV15,TRBJ1-1,NA,TGTGCCACCAGCAGAGATACGTGGACTGAAGCTTTCTTT,CATSRDTWTEAFF